A single T cell receptor (beta chain) is shown here with its context. The antigen is not known. Time point described: recipient sample about 28 days before transplant, after cytoreduction. Germline values: CDR1 SQVTM, CDR2 ANQGSEA. Trimming left V 3 bases short and J 8 bases short, with 13 bases between. The CDR3 consists of 13 residues. This entry belongs to a study of T cell clonotyping in hematopoietic cell transplantation. The assay was immunoSEQ multiplex PCR, and TCRdb's table has in-frame clones only and misses some. The repertoire consists of roughly 29,000 clones, with 70% to 75% occurring once and the leading ten covering approximately 5.9%. The study, taken as a whole, reports: Broader posttransplant TCR repertoire diversity was predicted by graft donor and pretransplant recipient Inverse Simpson Index values.

Material: peripheral blood mononuclear cells, obtained before stem cell transplant. This TCR derives from a man in his fifties or sixties with myelodysplastic syndrome. Some clones in this sample may be carry-over from other donors' samples. The V gene is TRBV29-1, the J gene TRBJ1-4; a weak D match, TRBD1 (6 bases). CDR3 in amino acids: CSVDDRSREKLFF. CDR3 bases: TGCAGCGTTGACGACAGGTCCAGGGAAAAACTGTTTTTT.